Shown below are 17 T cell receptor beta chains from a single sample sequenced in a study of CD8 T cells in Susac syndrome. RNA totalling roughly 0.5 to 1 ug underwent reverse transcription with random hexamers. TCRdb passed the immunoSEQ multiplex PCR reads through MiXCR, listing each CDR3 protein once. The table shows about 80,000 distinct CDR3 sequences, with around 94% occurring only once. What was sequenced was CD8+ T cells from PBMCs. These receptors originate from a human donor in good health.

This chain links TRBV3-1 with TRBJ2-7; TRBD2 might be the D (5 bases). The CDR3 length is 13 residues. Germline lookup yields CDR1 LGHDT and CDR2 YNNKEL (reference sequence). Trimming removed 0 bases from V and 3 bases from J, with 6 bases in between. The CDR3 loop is CASSQDRGYEQYF. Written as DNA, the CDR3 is TGTGCCAGCAGCCAAGATCGGGGCTACGAGCAGTACTTC.

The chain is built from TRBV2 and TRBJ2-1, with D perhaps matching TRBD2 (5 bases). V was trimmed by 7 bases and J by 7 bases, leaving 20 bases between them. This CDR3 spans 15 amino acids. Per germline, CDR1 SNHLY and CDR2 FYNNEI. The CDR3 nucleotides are TGTGCCAGCAAGGGAGTAATTACGGTCGCTAATGAGCAGTTCTTC. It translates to CASKGVITVANEQFF.

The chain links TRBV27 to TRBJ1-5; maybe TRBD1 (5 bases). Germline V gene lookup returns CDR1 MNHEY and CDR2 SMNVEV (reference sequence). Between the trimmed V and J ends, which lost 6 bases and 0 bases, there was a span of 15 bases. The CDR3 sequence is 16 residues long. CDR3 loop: CASSPGGAYSNQPQHF. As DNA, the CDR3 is TGTGCCAGCAGCCCAGGCGGGGCTTATAGCAATCAGCCCCAGCATTTT.

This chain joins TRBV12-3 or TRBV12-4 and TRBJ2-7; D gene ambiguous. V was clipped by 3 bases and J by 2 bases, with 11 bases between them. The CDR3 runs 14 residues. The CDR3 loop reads CASSLGGVTYEQYF. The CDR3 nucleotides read TGTGCCAGCAGTTTGGGTGGGGTGACCTACGAGCAGTACTTC.

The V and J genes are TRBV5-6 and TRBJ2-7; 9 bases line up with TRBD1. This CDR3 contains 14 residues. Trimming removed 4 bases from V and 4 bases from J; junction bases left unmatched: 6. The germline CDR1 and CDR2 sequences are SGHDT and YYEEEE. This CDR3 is CASSGAGQGYEQYF. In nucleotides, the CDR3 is TGTGCCAGCAGCGGGGCGGGACAGGGTTACGAGCAGTACTTC.

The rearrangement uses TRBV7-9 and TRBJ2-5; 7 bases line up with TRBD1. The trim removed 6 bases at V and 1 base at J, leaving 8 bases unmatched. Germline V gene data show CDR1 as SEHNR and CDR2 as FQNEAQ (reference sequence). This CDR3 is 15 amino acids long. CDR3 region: CASRPRDSFQETQYF. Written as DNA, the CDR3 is TGTGCCAGCAGACCCCGGGACAGCTTCCAAGAGACCCAGTACTTC.

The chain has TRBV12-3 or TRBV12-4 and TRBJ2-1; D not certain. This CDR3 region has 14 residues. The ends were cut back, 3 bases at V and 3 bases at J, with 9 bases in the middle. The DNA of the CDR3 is TGTGCCAGCAGTTTGGGTACCGGCTACAATGAGCAGTTCTTC. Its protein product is CASSLGTGYNEQFF.

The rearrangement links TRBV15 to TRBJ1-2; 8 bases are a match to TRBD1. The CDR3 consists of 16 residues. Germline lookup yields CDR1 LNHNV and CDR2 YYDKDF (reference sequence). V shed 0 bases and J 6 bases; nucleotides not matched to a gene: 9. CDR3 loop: CATSRDRRTGMNGYTF. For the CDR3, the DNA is TGTGCCACCAGCAGAGATCGGCGGACAGGGATGAATGGCTACACCTTC.

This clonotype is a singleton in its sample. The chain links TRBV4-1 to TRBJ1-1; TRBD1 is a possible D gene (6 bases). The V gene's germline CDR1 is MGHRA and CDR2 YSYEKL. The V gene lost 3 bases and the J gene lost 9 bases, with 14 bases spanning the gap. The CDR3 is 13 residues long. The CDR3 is CASSQPQGLKAFF. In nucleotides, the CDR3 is TGCGCCAGCAGCCAGCCGCAGGGGTTGAAAGCTTTCTTT.

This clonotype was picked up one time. The CDR3 is CASSEATMEETQYF. In nucleotides, the CDR3 is TGTGCCAGCAGTGAAGCGACCATGGAAGAGACCCAGTACTTC. The rearrangement joins TRBV2 to TRBJ2-5; no definite D call. The germline gives CDR1 SNHLY, CDR2 FYNNEI. The CDR3 consists of 14 residues. V lost 0 bases and J lost 3, with 8 bases in between.

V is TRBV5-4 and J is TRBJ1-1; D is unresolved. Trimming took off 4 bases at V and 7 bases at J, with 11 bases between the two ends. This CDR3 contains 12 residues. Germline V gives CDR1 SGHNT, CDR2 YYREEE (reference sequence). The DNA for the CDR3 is TGTGCCAGCAGCCTCCCTGGAGGTGAAGCTTTCTTT. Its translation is CASSLPGGEAFF. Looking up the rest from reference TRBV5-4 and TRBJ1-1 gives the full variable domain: ETGVTQSPTHLIKTRGQQVTLRCSSQSGHNTVSWYQQALGQGPQFIFQYYREEENGRGNFPPRFSGLQFPNYSSELNVNALELDDSALYLCASSLPGGEAFFGQGTRLTVV.

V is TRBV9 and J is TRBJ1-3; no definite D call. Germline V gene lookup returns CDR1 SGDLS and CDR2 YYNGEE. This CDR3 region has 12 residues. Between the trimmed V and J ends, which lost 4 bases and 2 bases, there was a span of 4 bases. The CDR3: CASSPTGNTIYF. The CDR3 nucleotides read TGTGCCAGCAGCCCCACTGGAAACACCATATATTTT.

The CDR3 reads CASSPTGLGAFF. DNA for the CDR3: TGTGCCAGCAGTCCGACAGGTCTAGGAGCTTTCTTT. V and J are TRBV6-2 or TRBV6-3 and TRBJ1-1; TRBD1 is a possible D gene (6 bases). CDR1 is MNHEY, CDR2 SVGEGT, per germline. Trimming took 5 bases from V and 10 from J, leaving 14 bases between them. The CDR3 loop spans 12 amino acids.

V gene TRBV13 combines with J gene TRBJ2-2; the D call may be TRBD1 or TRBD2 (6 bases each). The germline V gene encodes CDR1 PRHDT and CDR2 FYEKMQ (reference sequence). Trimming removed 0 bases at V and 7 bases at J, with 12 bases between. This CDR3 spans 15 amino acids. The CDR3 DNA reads TGTGCCAGCAGCTTAGGTCGGGGGCTCGGCGGGGAGCTGTTTTTT. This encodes CASSLGRGLGGELFF.

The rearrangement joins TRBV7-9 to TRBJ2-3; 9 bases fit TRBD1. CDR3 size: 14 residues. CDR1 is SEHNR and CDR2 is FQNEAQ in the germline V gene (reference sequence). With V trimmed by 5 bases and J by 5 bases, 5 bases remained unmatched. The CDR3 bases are TGTGCCAGCAGCGTGGACAGGGGTAGAGATACGCAGTATTTT. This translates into CASSVDRGRDTQYF.

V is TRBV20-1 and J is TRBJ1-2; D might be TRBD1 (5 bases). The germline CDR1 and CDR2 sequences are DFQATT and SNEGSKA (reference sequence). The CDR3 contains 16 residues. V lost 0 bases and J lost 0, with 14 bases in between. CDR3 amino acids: CSAREGDRGPNYGYTF. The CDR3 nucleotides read TGCAGTGCTAGAGAAGGGGATAGGGGTCCTAACTATGGCTACACCTTC.

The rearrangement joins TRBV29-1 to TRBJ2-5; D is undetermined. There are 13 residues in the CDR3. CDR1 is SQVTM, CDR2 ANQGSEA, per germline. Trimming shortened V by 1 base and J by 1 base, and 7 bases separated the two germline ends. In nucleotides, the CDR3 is TGCAGCGTTGAAGTGACCAGCCAAGAGACCCAGTACTTC. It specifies CSVEVTSQETQYF. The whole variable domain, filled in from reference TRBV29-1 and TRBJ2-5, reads SAVISQKPSRDICQRGTSLTIQCQVDSQVTMMFWYRQQPGQSLTLIATANQGSEATYESGFVIDKFPISRPNLTFSTLTVSNMSPEDSSIYLCSVEVTSQETQYFGPGTRLLVL.